A single sample gave rise to the 17 T cell receptor beta chains below, sequenced in a study of blood T cell repertoires in COVID-19. The method was immunoSEQ multiplex PCR; TCRdb's version includes in-frame clones alone and lacks a portion of them. The sample includes roughly 79,000 clones, 75% to 90% of them seen just once. The sequenced sample consisted of peripheral blood. These receptors were collected from a man in his 60s with active or convalescent COVID-19.

The V gene is TRBV9, the J gene TRBJ2-7, with 8 bases identical to TRBD1. V lost 3 bases to trimming and J lost 6 bases; unmatched junction nucleotides: 5. The CDR3 consists of 13 residues. CDR1 is SGDLS and CDR2 is YYNGEE in the germline V gene. CDR3 DNA: TGTGCCAGCAGCGCCTGGACAGGGCGCGAGCAGTACTTC. This encodes CASSAWTGREQYF.

The V gene is TRBV6-5, the J gene TRBJ1-1; D perhaps matches TRBD1 (6 bases). The CDR3 totals 15 residues. The V and J ends lost 0 bases and 12 bases respectively, with 20 bases between them. Per germline, CDR1 MNHEY and CDR2 SVGAGI. The CDR3 coding sequence is TGTGCCAGCAGTTACTCGATAGGGGGGGCCAGAGTGTCTTTCTTT. Protein sequence: CASSYSIGGARVSFF.

This clone appeared once. The rearrangement joins TRBV6-4 to TRBJ2-2, with D maybe TRBD2 (6 bases). Trimming stripped 4 bases from V and 3 bases from J, with 6 bases between. Per germline, CDR1 MRHNA and CDR2 SNTAGT. The CDR3 loop spans 13 amino acids. CDR3 bases: TGTGCCAGCAGTGCGGGGGACACCGGGGAGCTGTTTTTT. This encodes CASSAGDTGELFF.

The V call is TRBV18, the J call TRBJ1-1, with D maybe TRBD1 (5 bases). V was trimmed by 4 bases and J by 5 bases, leaving 8 bases between them. CDR3 length: 12 residues. Germline assignment: CDR1 KGHSH and CDR2 LQKENI. CDR3 DNA sequence: TGTGCCAGCTCACTTAAGGGGACTGAAGCTTTCTTT. This codes for CASSLKGTEAFF.

The chain links TRBV19 to TRBJ1-2; TRBD1 matches at 7 bases. The CDR3 consists of 15 residues. The germline gives CDR1 LNHDA, CDR2 SQIVND (reference sequence). J was trimmed by 6 bases and V by 7 bases; bases with no gene match: 14. The CDR3 DNA follows: TGTGCCAGTACGTCGCAGAGACAGGGTGGGGATGGCTACACCTTC. Translation gives CASTSQRQGGDGYTF. Full variable domain (missing parts from reference TRBV19 and TRBJ1-2): DGGITQSPKYLFRKEGQNVTLSCEQNLNHDAMYWYRQDPGQGLRLIYYSQIVNDFQKGDIAEGYSVSREKKESFPLTVTSAQKNPTAFYLCASTSQRQGGDGYTFGSGTRLTVV.

J is TRBJ1-6 and V is TRBV7-9; possibly TRBD1 for D (6 bases). Germline assignment: CDR1 SEHNR and CDR2 FQNEAQ (reference sequence). V was trimmed by 0 bases and J by 6 bases, leaving 9 bases between them. The CDR3 runs to 15 residues. The CDR3 loop reads CASSLADSLNSPLHF. DNA for the CDR3: TGTGCCAGCAGCTTAGCGGACAGCCTTAATTCACCCCTCCACTTT.

The V call is TRBV7-2, the J call TRBJ2-2, with D unresolved. The CDR3 runs to 15 residues. The germline V and J ends were trimmed by 1 base and 7 bases, with 13 bases remaining between them. Germline-derived CDR1 and CDR2 are SGHTA and FQGNSA. In nucleotides, the CDR3 is TGTGCCAGCAGCTTAGGGGCAACAGTTGGCGGGGAGCTGTTTTTT. Its protein product is CASSLGATVGGELFF.

The chain employs TRBV6-2 or TRBV6-3 and TRBJ1-2; D unresolved. Germline CDR1 and CDR2: MNHEY and SVGEGT. The germline V and J ends were trimmed by 0 bases and 8 bases, with 16 bases remaining between them. The CDR3 extends over 15 amino acids. DNA for the CDR3: TGTGCCAGCAGTTACTCGGCGGGGATTGGGCGCGGCTACACCTTC. Residues: CASSYSAGIGRGYTF.

The chain is built from TRBV9 and TRBJ2-7; 12 bases match TRBD1. Germline V gene data show CDR1 as SGDLS and CDR2 as YYNGEE. V was clipped by 3 bases and J by 2 bases; unmatched bases: 3. The CDR3 length is 15 residues. CDR3 in DNA: TGTGCCAGCAGCGACGGGACAGGGGGCCCCTACGAGCAGTACTTC. This codes for CASSDGTGGPYEQYF.

This sequence joins TRBV4-3 and TRBJ2-1, with D possibly matching TRBD2 (8 bases). V lost 7 bases, J lost 12 bases, and 16 bases lay in between. The CDR3 is 12 amino acids. CDR1 and CDR2 from the germline V gene are LGHNA and YSLEER. The CDR3 region has the DNA TGCGCCAGCACCTCGGGAGGGGGCCCGCAGTTCTTC. It yields the protein CASTSGGGPQFF.

The CDR3 here is CASRQGVTYEQYF. The CDR3 DNA is TGTGCCAGCAGACAGGGGGTAACTTACGAGCAGTACTTC. V is TRBV6-5 and J is TRBJ2-7; TRBD1 aligns across 8 bases. From germline, CDR1 is MNHEY and CDR2 SVGAGI. The CDR3 length is 13 residues. The trim removed 6 bases at V and 4 bases at J, leaving 5 bases unmatched.

V and J are TRBV19 and TRBJ2-7, with 8 bases fitting TRBD1. V trimming: 3 bases; J trimming: 0 bases; junction bases outside the gene matches: 4. Per the germline V gene, CDR1 is LNHDA and CDR2 is SQIVND (reference sequence). CDR3 length equals 15 residues. The CDR3 region is CASSMPTGGSYEQYF. DNA of the CDR3: TGTGCCAGTAGTATGCCCACAGGGGGCTCCTACGAGCAGTACTTC.

As to this clone: Its ends do not fully match the called genes, so a read error is possible. The chain couples TRBV7-7 to TRBJ2-1; 7 positions match TRBD1. The length of the CDR3 is 15 residues. Germline V gene data show CDR1 as SSHAT and CDR2 as FNYEAQ (reference sequence). Written as DNA, the CDR3 is TGTGCTAGCAGCTTATTGGACAGGTCCTACAATGAGCAGTTCTTC. This gives the protein CASSLLDRSYNEQFF.

This sequence joins TRBV2 and TRBJ1-4; 9 nucleotides line up with TRBD1. V shed 6 bases, J shed 8 bases, and the junction held 10 bases outside the gene matches. The CDR3 contains 15 residues. Per the germline V gene, CDR1 is SNHLY and CDR2 is FYNNEI. CDR3 region: CASRIQGAKGEKLFF. CDR3 in DNA: TGTGCCAGCAGAATACAGGGGGCGAAGGGGGAAAAACTGTTTTTT.

The V call is TRBV7-8, the J call TRBJ2-1, with 14 bases lining up with TRBD2. V dropped 5 bases and J dropped 10; count of bases not matched to a gene: 7. Germline CDR1 reads SGHVS; CDR2 reads FQNEAQ. CDR3 length equals 15 residues. The CDR3 DNA sequence: TGTGCCAGCAGCCCCAGACTAGCGGGGGGGCAAGAGCAGTTCTTC. Protein sequence: CASSPRLAGGQEQFF.

The chain has TRBV27 and TRBJ1-6, with 7 nucleotides matching TRBD1. CDR3 length equals 14 residues. Germline V gives CDR1 MNHEY, CDR2 SMNVEV (reference sequence). V was clipped by 5 bases and J by 5 bases; unmatched bases: 3. CDR3 region: CASSRTGDNSPLHF. The CDR3 DNA reads as TGTGCCAGCAGTAGGACAGGAGATAATTCACCCCTCCACTTT.

The chain combines TRBV14 with TRBJ1-2, with D possibly matching TRBD1 (5 bases). Trimming shortened V by 4 bases and J by 2 bases, and 20 bases separated the two germline ends. CDR3 length: 17 amino acids. Germline V CDR1 and CDR2: SGHDN, FVKESK. The CDR3 here is CASSRLPGTDLNYGYTF. CDR3 nucleotides: TGTGCCAGCAGCCGACTTCCCGGGACTGACTTAAACTATGGCTACACCTTC.